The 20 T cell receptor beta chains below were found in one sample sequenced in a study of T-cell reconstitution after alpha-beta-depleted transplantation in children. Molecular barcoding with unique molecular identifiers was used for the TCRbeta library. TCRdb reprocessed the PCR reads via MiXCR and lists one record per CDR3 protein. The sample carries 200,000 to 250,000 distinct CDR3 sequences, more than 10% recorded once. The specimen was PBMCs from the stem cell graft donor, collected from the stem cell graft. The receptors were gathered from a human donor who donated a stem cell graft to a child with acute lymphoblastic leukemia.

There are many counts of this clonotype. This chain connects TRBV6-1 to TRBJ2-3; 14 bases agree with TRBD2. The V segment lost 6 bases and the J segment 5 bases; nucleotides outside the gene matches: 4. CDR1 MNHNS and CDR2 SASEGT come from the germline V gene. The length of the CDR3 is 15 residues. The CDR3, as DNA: TGTGCCAGCAGAACCGGGACTAGCGGGGGAGATACGCAGTATTTT. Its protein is CASRTGTSGGDTQYF.

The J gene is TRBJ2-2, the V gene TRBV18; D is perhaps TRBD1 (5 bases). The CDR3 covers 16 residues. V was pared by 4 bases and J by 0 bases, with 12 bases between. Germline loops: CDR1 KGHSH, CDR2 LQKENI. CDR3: CASSHRTVSNTGELFF. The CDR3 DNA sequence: TGTGCCAGCTCACACAGGACGGTTTCGAACACCGGGGAGCTGTTTTTT.

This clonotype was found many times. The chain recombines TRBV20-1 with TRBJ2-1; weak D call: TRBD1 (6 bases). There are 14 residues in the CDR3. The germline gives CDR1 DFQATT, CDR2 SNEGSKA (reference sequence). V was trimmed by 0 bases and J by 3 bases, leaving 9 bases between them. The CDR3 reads CSARERGYYNEQFF. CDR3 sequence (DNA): TGCAGTGCTAGAGAGAGGGGGTACTACAATGAGCAGTTCTTC.

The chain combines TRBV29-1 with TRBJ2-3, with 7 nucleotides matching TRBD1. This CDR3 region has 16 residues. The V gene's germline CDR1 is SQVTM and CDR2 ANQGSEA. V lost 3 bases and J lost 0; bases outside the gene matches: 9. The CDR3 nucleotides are TGCAGCGTTGAGGGACAGTTGGCGGAGAGCACAGATACGCAGTATTTT. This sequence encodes CSVEGQLAESTDTQYF.

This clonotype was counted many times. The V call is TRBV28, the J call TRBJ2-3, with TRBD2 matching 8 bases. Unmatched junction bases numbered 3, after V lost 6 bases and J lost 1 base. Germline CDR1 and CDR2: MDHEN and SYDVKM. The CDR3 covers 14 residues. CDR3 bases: TGTGCCAGCAGGCAAGCGGGGGGCACAGATACGCAGTATTTT. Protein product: CASRQAGGTDTQYF.

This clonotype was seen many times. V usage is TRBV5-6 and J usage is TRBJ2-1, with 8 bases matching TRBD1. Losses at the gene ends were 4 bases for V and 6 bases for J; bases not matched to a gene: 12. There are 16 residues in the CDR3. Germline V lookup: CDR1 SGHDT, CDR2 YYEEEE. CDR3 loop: CASSGGPGGAINEQFF. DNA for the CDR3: TGTGCCAGCAGCGGGGGGCCAGGGGGCGCGATCAATGAGCAGTTCTTC.

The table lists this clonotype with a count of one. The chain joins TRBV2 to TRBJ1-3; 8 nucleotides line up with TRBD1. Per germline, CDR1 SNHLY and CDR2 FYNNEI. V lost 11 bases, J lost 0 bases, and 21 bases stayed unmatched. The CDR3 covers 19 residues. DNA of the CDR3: TGTGCCTTCTGTTCTTCCCTCGGGACAGGACGTTTCTCTGGAAACACCATATATTTT. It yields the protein CAFCSSLGTGRFSGNTIYF.

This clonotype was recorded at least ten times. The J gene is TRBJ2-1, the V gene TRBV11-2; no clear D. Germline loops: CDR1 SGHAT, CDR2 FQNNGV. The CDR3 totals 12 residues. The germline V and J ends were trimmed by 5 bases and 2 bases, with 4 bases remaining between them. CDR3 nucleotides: TGTGCCAGCAGCCCCACCTACAATGAGCAGTTCTTC. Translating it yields CASSPTYNEQFF.

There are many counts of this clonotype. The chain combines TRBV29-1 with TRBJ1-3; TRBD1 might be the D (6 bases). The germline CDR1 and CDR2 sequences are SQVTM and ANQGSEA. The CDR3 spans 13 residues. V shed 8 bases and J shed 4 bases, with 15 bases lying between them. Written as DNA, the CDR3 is TGCAGCATATCAACAGGGAACGGAAACACCATATATTTT. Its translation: CSISTGNGNTIYF.

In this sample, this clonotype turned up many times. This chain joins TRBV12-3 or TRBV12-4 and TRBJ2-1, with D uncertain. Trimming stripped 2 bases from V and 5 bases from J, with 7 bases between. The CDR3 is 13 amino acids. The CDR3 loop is CASSLRVDNEQFF. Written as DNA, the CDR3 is TGTGCCAGCAGTTTACGAGTAGACAATGAGCAGTTCTTC.

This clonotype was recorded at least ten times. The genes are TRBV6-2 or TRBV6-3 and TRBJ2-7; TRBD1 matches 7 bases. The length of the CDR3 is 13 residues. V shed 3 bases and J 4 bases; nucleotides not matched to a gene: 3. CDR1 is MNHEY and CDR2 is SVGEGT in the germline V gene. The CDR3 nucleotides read TGTGCCAGCAGTTATGACAGGGAGTACGAGCAGTACTTC. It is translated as CASSYDREYEQYF.

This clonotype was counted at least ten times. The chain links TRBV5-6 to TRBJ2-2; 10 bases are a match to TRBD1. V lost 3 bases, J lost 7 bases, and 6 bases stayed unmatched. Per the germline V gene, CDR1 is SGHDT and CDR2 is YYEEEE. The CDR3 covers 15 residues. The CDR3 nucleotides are TGTGCCAGCAGCTCCGCGGGACAGGGGATCGGGGAGCTGTTTTTT. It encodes CASSSAGQGIGELFF.

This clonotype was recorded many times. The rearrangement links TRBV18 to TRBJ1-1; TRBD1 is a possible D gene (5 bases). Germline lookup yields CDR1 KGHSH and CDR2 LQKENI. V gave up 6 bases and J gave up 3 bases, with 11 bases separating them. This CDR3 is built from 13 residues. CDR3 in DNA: TGTGCCAGCTCGCAGGGACGGGACACTGAAGCTTTCTTT. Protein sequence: CASSQGRDTEAFF.

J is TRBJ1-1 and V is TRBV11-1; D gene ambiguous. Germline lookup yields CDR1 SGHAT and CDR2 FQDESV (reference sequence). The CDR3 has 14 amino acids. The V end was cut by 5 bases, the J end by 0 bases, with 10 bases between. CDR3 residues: CASSLSHLNTEAFF. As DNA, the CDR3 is TGTGCCAGCAGCCTATCGCACCTGAACACTGAAGCTTTCTTT.

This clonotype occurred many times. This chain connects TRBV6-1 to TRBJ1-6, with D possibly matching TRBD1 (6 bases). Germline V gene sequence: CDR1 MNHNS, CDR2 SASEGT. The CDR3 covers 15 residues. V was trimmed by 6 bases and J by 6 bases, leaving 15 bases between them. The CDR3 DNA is TGTGCCAGCAGAACCGACAGGCTGGGTAATTCACCCCTCCACTTT. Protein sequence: CASRTDRLGNSPLHF.

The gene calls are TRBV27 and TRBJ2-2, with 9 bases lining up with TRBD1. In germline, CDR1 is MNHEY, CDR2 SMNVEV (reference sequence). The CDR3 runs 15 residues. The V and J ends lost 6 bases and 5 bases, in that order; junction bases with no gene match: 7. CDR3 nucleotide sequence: TGTGCCAGCAGCCCCCGGGACAGGGCGACCGGGGAGCTGTTTTTT. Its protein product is CASSPRDRATGELFF.

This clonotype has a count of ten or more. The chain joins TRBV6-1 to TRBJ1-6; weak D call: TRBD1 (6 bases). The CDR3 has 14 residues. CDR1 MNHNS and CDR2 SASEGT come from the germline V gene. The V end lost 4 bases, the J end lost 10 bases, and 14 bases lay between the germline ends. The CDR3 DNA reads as TGTGCCAGCAGTGGCTGGGGGGCACGGTCACCCCTCCACTTT. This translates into CASSGWGARSPLHF.

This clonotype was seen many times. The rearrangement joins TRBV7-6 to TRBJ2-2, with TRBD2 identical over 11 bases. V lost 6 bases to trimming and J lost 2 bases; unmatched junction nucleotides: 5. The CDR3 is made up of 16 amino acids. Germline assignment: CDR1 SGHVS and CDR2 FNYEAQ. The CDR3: CASSSRLAGNTGELFF. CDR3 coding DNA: TGTGCCAGCAGTTCACGACTAGCGGGAAACACCGGGGAGCTGTTTTTT.

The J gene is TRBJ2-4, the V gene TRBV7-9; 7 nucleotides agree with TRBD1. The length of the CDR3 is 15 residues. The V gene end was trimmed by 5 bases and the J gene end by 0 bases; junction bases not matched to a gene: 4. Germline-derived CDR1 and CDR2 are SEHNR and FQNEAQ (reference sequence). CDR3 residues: CASSDGQEAKNIQYF. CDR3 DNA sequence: TGTGCCAGCAGCGACGGACAGGAAGCCAAAAACATTCAGTACTTC.

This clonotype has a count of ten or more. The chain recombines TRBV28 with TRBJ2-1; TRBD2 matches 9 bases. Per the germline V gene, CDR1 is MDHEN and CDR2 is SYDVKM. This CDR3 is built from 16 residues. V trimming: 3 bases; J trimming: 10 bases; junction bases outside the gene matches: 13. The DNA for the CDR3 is TGTGCCAGCAGTTTGTTTCCAGCGGGAGGTCAGGGGGAGCAGTTCTTC. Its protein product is CASSLFPAGGQGEQFF.